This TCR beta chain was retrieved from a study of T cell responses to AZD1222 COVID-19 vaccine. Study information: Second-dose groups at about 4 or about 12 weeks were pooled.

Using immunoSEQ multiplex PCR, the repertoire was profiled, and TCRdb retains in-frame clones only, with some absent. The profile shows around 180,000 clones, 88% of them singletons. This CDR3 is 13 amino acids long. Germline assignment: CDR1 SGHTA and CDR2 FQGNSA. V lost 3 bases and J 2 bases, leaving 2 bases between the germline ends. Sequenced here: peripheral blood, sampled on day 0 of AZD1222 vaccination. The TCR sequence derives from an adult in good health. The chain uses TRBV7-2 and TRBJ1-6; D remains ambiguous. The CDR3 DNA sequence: TGTGCCAGCAGCTTGGCCTATAATTCACCCCTCCACTTT. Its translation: CASSLAYNSPLHF.